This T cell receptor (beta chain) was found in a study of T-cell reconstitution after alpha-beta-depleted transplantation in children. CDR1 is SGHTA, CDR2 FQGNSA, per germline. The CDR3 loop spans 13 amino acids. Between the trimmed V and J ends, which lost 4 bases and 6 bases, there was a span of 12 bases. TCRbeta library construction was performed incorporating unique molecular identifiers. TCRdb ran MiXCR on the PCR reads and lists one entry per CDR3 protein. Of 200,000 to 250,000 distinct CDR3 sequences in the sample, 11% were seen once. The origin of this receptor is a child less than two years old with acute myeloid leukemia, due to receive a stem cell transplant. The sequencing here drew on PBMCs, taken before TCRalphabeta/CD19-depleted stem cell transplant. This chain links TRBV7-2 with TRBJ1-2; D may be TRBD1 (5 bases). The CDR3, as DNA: TGTGCCAGCAGCTCACTCTGGGGGAATGGCTACACCTTC. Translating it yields CASSSLWGNGYTF.